The rows below give T cell receptor beta chains drawn from one sample of a study of blood T cell repertoires in COVID-19. The table came from immunoSEQ multiplex PCR; TCRdb's copy has only in-frame clones and leaves some out. The table shows about 180,000 clones, with 80% to 90% occurring only once. Sequencing was done on a sample of peripheral blood. These receptors all stem from a man aged 55 to 69 with acute or convalescent COVID-19. Both conserved end residues are part of each CDR3. The D gene is left open where the match is weak.

v_call	d_call	j_call	cdr3_nt	cdr3_aa
TRBV15	TRBD2	TRBJ2-1	TGTGCCACAAGAACCTCTGGCGGGAGTAGCGATGAGCAGTTCTTC	CATRTSGGSSDEQFF
TRBV19	NA	TRBJ1-3	TGTGCCAGTAGTCCAAATGGACTAGGCGCCATATATTTT	CASSPNGLGAIYF
TRBV14	NA	TRBJ2-1	TGTGCCAGCAGCCAAGAAGTTCTAGGGGTTGGACATGAGCAGTTCTTC	CASSQEVLGVGHEQFF
TRBV28	TRBD1	TRBJ2-5	TGTGCCAGCACCTCCGACAGGGGGTACCAAGAGACCCAGTACTTC	CASTSDRGYQETQYF
TRBV10-3	NA	TRBJ1-1	TGTGCCATCAGTGAAACGGGGGGGACGGACACTGAAGCTTTCTTT	CAISETGGTDTEAFF
TRBV28	NA	TRBJ2-7	TGTGCCAGCAGTTTGGGGGCTAGCAACTACGAGCAGTACTTC	CASSLGASNYEQYF
TRBV9	TRBD2	TRBJ2-7	TGTGCCAGCAGCGCAGCCCGGGGACTAGCGGGTGGTGAGCAGTACTTC	CASSAARGLAGGEQYF
TRBV19	NA	TRBJ2-2	TGTGCCAGTAGTAGCTTGTACAGCGGGGAGCTGTTTTTT	CASSSLYSGELFF
TRBV6-5	TRBD2	TRBJ2-7	TGTGCCAGCAGACTCCTAGCGGGAGTGTCCTACGAGCAGTACTTC	CASRLLAGVSYEQYF
TRBV28	TRBD2	TRBJ2-7	TGTGCCAGCAGCCTAAGGCCGCTAGCGGCCCTAGGAAGTAACGAGCAGTACTTC	CASSLRPLAALGSNEQYF
TRBV10-2	TRBD1	TRBJ2-6	TGCGCCAGCAGGGAACAGGGGGCCATCGGTGCTGGGGCCAACGTCCTGACTTTC	CASREQGAIGAGANVLTF
TRBV7-9	NA	TRBJ1-1	TGTGCCAGCAGCTTAGAAGGTGCGGGACGTGCTTTCTTT	CASSLEGAGRAFF
TRBV27	NA	TRBJ1-6	TGTGCCAGCAGATATGAACAGACCTCCCCCCTCCACTTT	CASRYEQTSPLHF